This entry concerns a single TCR beta chain. What it binds is not known. These data belong to a study of CD8+CD57+ T cells in acquired aplastic anemia. Overall study: Sorted CD4+ and CD8+ cells gave a mean 3.2 ug DNA, range about 0.19 to 27.4 ug. Broader study findings: A significant difference in CD8+ Simpson's diversity between patients and controls was not found.

Only patients with CD8+CD57+ cell expansion on flow cytometry were chosen for sequencing. Every one of the patients had aplastic anemia (severe, acquired). Genomic DNA acted as the template from which TCR beta VDJ combination and CDR3 sequence profiling were carried out. TCRdb ran MiXCR on the reads and lists one entry per CDR3 protein. The sample shows some 170,000 distinct CDR3 sequences, about two thirds of them seen only once. Germline V gives CDR1 LNHDA, CDR2 SQIVND (reference sequence). The CDR3 length is 14 residues. V lost 0 bases, J lost 5 bases, and 8 bases lay in between. Sequencing used sorted CD4+, CD8+, or CD8+CD57+ T cells (not recorded which) from PBMCs. This rearrangement joins TRBV19 to TRBJ1-5; TRBD1 is a possible D gene (5 bases). The sequence was obtained from a human donor with aplastic anemia. The CDR3 region has the DNA TGTGCCAGTAGTATAGATTGGGGGGATCAGCCCCAGCATTTT. Translating it yields CASSIDWGDQPQHF. The entire variable domain, with the rest obtained from reference TRBV19 and TRBJ1-5, is as follows: DGGITQSPKYLFRKEGQNVTLSCEQNLNHDAMYWYRQDPGQGLRLIYYSQIVNDFQKGDIAEGYSVSREKKESFPLTVTSAQKNPTAFYLCASSIDWGDQPQHFGDGTRLSIL.